This T cell receptor (beta chain) stems from a study of blood T cell repertoires in COVID-19 (dated by TCRdb to 2019 to 2021). About the investigation overall: Samples covering the acute and convalescent phases of COVID-19 were provided by collaborators in the United States, Italy and Spain. The prospective study material was composed of cDNA or gDNA derived from T cells, B-cell-depleted T cells, or PBMCs. Deeply sampled blood TCRbeta repertoires from subjects exposed to, actively infected with, or recovered from COVID-19 were included in the dataset. A freely available public database, intended as a resource for researchers studying the immune response to SARS-CoV-2, is where the repertoires were released. Samples came from the ongoing ImmuneRACE study (first 160 participants) plus 1,254 subjects from 6 global collaborators. The sample metadata nearly always contained a de-identified subject ID, COVID-19 status, age in years and sex. HLA class I and class II types, where available, came from metadata supplied by the sample provider rather than from assay-based typing.

About this clone: The antigen it recognizes is unknown. No base qualities exist here, and no much larger clone lies one base off it.

Each collaborating institution followed its own protocols to collect whole blood in K2EDTA tubes. For TCRbeta analysis, collaborators shipped samples in one of three forms: frozen whole blood, isolated PBMCs, or DNA extracted from either of those sample types. The research as a whole found: The quantity of clinical and demographic metadata differed by source and by participant and was supplied without curation.

The CDR3 spans 14 residues, from the cysteine through the phenylalanine. Solely the CDR3 DNA is kept, with 42 bases framed from the first base. From a lookup of the germline V gene, CDR1 and CDR2 are MNHEY and SVGAGI. The germline V end is reduced by 1 base and the J end by 6 bases; junction bases left unmatched: 3. TCRbeta CDR3 regions were amplified from genomic DNA using the immunoSEQ Assay, a bias-controlled multiplex PCR. In the original analysis: Nucleated cell counts per sample were estimated from amplification of reference gene primers within the assay. To quantify the absolute abundance of each unique TCRbeta CDR3 rearrangement, sequence reads were collapsed and filtered. For each sample, productive Simpson clonality was calculated as the square root of Simpson's diversity index over productive rearrangements. Held by TCRdb, this immuneACCESS table contains in-frame sequences only and omits some clones. Under half of the omission traces to an unresolved V gene where checked; the cause of the rest is unknown. Clone size and V and J calls were adopted from that table, with D and trimming inferred from the DNA. Recorded for this sample are 180,000 or so clones; around 89% of them occurred a single time. The top ten constitute 4% to 5% of the sample.

The sequence was obtained from a woman aged 25 to 39 with acute or convalescent COVID-19. The specimen was peripheral blood. This chain is built from TRBV6-5 and TRBJ1-2; 9 junctional bases match TRBD1. The CDR3 protein: CASSYFGQGHGYTF. In nucleotide form, the sequence is TGTGCCAGCAGTTACTTCGGACAGGGGCATGGCTACACCTTC.